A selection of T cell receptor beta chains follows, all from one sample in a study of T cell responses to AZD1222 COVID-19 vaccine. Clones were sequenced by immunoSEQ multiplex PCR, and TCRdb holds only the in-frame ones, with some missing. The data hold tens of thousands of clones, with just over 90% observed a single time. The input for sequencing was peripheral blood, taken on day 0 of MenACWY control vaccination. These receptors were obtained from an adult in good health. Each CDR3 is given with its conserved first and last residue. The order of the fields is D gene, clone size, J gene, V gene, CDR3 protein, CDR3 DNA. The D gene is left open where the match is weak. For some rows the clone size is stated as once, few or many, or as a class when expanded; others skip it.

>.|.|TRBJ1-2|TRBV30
CAGHSGHGYTF
TGTGCCGGCCACTCGGGTCATGGCTACACCTTC
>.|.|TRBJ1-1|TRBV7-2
CASSLALGHTEAFF
TGTGCCAGCAGCTTAGCGCTGGGGCACACTGAAGCTTTCTTT
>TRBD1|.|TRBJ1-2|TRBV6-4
CASQGDETTGTGSSYWGYTF
TGTGCCAGCCAAGGGGACGAAACGACCGGGACAGGCTCCTCATATTGGGGCTACACCTTC
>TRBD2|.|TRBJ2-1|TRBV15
CATSRGPGLANEQFF
TGTGCCACCAGCAGGGGACCGGGACTAGCGAATGAGCAGTTCTTC
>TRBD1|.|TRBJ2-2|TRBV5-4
CASSVRQGNTGELFF
TGTGCCAGCAGCGTAAGACAGGGAAACACCGGGGAGCTGTTTTTT
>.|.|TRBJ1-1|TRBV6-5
CASTRGVNTEAFF
TGTGCCAGCACGAGAGGGGTGAACACTGAAGCTTTCTTT
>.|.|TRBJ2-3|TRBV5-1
CASNGGGGIDTQYF
TGCGCCAGCAATGGTGGAGGGGGGATCGATACGCAGTATTTT
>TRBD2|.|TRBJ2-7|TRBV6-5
CASRAGGPSYEQYF
TGTGCCAGCAGGGCGGGGGGGCCCTCCTACGAGCAGTACTTC
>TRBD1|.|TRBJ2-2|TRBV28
CASSLRQGVTGELFF
TGTGCCAGCAGTTTAAGGCAGGGGGTAACCGGGGAGCTGTTTTTT
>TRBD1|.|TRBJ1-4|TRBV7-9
CASSQIRDRAGEKLFF
TGTGCCAGCAGCCAGATCCGGGACAGGGCGGGCGAAAAACTGTTTTTT
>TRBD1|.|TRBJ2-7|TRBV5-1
CASSPGQGSEQYF
TGCGCCAGCAGCCCGGGACAGGGGAGCGAGCAGTACTTC
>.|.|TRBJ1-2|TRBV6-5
CLTSGRNYGYTF
TGTCTCACCAGCGGACGTAACTATGGCTACACCTTC
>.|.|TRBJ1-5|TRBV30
CASQTVDSNQPQHF
TGTGCCTCCCAGACCGTCGATAGCAATCAGCCCCAGCATTTT
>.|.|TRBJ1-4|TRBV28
CASSSQGLNEKLFF
TGTGCCAGCAGTTCGCAGGGACTGAATGAAAAACTGTTTTTT
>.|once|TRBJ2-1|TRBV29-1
CSVEGAGPGGFF
TGCAGCGTTGAAGGGGCAGGGCCCGGCGGGTTCTTC
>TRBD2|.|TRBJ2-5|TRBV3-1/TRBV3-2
CASSQASEASGTQETQYF
TGTGCCAGCAGCCAAGCATCCGAGGCTAGCGGGACGCAAGAGACCCAGTACTTC
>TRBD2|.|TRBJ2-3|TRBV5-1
CASSLAVIGGRSWGTDTQYF
TGCGCCAGCAGCTTGGCCGTAATTGGCGGGAGGTCGTGGGGCACAGATACGCAGTATTTT
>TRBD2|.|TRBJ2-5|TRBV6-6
CASSFSGLAGAETQYF
TGTGCCAGCAGTTTCTCCGGACTAGCGGGCGCGGAGACCCAGTACTTC
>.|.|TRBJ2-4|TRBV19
CASSIVGGGGIQYF
TGTGCCAGTAGTATAGTTGGAGGGGGAGGCATTCAGTACTTC
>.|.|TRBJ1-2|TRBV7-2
CASTGQLTANYGYTF
TGTGCCAGCACAGGACAGCTCACCGCTAACTATGGCTACACCTTC
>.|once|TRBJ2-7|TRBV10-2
CASRPGTLTYEQYF
TGCGCCAGCAGGCCCGGGACGCTGACCTACGAGCAGTACTTC
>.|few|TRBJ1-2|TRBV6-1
CASSEPPNDYGYTF
TGTGCCAGCAGTGAACCCCCCAACGACTATGGCTACACCTTC
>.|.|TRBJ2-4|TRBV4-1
CASSPPLGSNIQYF
TGCGCCAGCAGCCCTCCTTTGGGGTCAAACATTCAGTACTTC
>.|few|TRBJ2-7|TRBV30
CAWSAGPSYEQYF
TGTGCCTGGAGTGCAGGACCCTCCTACGAGCAGTACTTC
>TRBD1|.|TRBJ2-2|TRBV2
CASSADRENTGELFF
TGTGCCAGCAGTGCGGACAGGGAAAACACCGGGGAGCTGTTTTTT
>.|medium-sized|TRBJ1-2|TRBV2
CASRGGSTGGYTF
TGTGCCAGCAGGGGAGGAAGCACAGGAGGCTACACCTTC
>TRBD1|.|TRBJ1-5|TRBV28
CASSRDRVGPQHF
TGTGCCAGCAGCCGGGACAGGGTAGGGCCCCAGCATTTT
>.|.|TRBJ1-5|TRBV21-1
CASSLLGTAPNQPQHF
TGTGCCAGCAGTCTCTTGGGGACAGCCCCTAATCAGCCCCAGCATTTT
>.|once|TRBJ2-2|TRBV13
CASSSPGGTPDTGELFF
TGTGCCAGCAGCTCTCCTGGGGGGACACCGGACACCGGGGAGCTGTTTTTT
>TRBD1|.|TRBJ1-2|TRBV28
CASSGGTVDGYTF
TGTGCCAGCAGTGGCGGGACAGTAGACGGCTACACCTTC
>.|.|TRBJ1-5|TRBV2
CASSVGDSNQPQHF
TGTGCCAGCAGTGTGGGGGATAGCAATCAGCCCCAGCATTTT
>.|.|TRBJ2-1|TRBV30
CAWAGTAGDLNEQFF
TGTGCCTGGGCGGGGACAGCGGGAGACCTCAATGAGCAGTTCTTC
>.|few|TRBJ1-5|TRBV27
CASRLAGFSDQPQHF
TGTGCCAGCAGATTAGCGGGATTTTCGGACCAGCCCCAGCATTTT
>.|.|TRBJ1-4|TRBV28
CATQFPGEKLFF
TGTGCCACCCAGTTCCCGGGTGAAAAACTGTTTTTT
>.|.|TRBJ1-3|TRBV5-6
CASSLGVGENTIYF
TGTGCCAGCAGCCTAGGGGTAGGAGAAAACACCATATATTTT
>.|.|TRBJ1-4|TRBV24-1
CATQDTSNEKLFF
TGTGCCACGCAAGACACATCAAATGAAAAACTGTTTTTT
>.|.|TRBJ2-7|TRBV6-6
CASGGFRENPYEQYF
TGTGCCAGCGGGGGCTTCCGCGAGAATCCCTACGAGCAGTACTTC
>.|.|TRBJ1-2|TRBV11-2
CASSLASYYGYTF
TGTGCCAGCAGCTTAGCCAGCTATTATGGCTACACCTTC
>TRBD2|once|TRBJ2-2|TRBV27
CASSPTRLAGGPGELFF
TGTGCCAGCAGCCCGACTCGACTAGCGGGAGGACCCGGGGAGCTGTTTTTT
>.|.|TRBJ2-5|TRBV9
CASSVGGQETQYF
TGTGCCAGCAGCGTAGGTGGCCAAGAGACCCAGTACTTC
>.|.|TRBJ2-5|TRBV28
CASSFSETQYF
TGTGCCAGCAGTTTCAGCGAGACCCAGTACTTC
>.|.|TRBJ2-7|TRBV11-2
CASSFGNREREQYF
TGTGCCAGCAGCTTCGGTAACAGGGAGCGCGAGCAGTACTTC
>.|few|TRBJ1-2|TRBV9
CASSGRGVHSGFGYTF
TGTGCCAGCAGCGGTCGAGGAGTCCACTCGGGATTTGGCTACACCTTC
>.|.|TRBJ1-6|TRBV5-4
CASSGPGTGSNSPLHF
TGTGCCAGCAGCGGCCCGGGTACAGGGAGTAATTCACCCCTCCACTTT
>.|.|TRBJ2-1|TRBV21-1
CASIPRVEQFF
TGTGCCAGCATTCCGCGTGTTGAGCAGTTCTTC
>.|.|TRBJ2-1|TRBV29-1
CSAPRLGQGNNEQFF
TGCAGCGCCCCTCGCCTCGGTCAGGGTAACAATGAGCAGTTCTTC
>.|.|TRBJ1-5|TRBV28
CASSLPGDQPQHF
TGTGCCAGCAGTTTACCCGGAGACCAGCCCCAGCATTTT
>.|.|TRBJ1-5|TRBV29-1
CSVEGQSGQPQHF
TGCAGCGTTGAAGGTCAGTCCGGGCAGCCCCAGCATTTT